This passage covers 15 T cell receptor beta chains from one sample sequenced in a study of CD8 T cells in ankylosing spondylitis. Via MiXCR, TCRdb re-called the 5' RACE reads, giving one row per CDR3 protein. Of approximately 220,000 distinct CDR3 sequences in the sample, roughly 25% were seen once. The material sequenced was blood, either unsorted or a sorted T cell fraction (not recorded which). These receptor sequences come from a male donor with ankylosing spondylitis or in good health (not recorded which).

In this sample, this clonotype turned up many times. The chain links TRBV12-3 or TRBV12-4 to TRBJ2-7, with D maybe TRBD2 (6 bases). The CDR3 covers 15 residues. V lost 2 bases and J 0 bases, leaving 11 bases between the germline ends. This chain's CDR3 is CASSLREKSSYEQYF. In DNA, the CDR3 is TGTGCCAGCAGTTTACGGGAGAAAAGCTCCTACGAGCAGTACTTC.

This clonotype was detected once. CDR3 nucleotides: TGCAGGCGGGAGGCCTACAATGAGCAGTTCTTC. This gives the protein CRREAYNEQFF. This chain joins TRBV20-1 and TRBJ2-1; 8 bases line up with TRBD2. CDR1 and CDR2 (germline): DFQATT, SNEGSKA (reference sequence). CDR3 size: 11 residues.

Ten or more counts support this clonotype. CDR3 loop: CSASSGPSYEQYF. CDR3 nucleotides: TGCAGTGCTAGTAGCGGGCCCTCCTACGAGCAGTACTTC. The chain uses TRBV20-1 and TRBJ2-7; TRBD2 matches 7 bases. This CDR3 region has 13 residues. The germline V gene encodes CDR1 DFQATT and CDR2 SNEGSKA (reference sequence). With V trimmed by 3 bases and J by 0 bases, 2 bases remained unmatched.

A word on this clonotype: A read error is possible here, since a much larger clone lies one base away. V is TRBV12-3 or TRBV12-4 and J is TRBJ2-5, with unresolved D. The CDR3 length is 16 residues. V dropped 3 bases and J dropped 6 bases, with 20 bases sitting between them. The CDR3 bases are TGTGCCAGCAGTTTGAGTAGCACTGGCCCACAAAAGACCCAGTACTTC. This encodes CASSLSSTGPQKTQYF.

This clonotype was recorded many times. J is TRBJ2-5 and V is TRBV10-3; D call uncertain. This CDR3 contains 13 residues. The V end was cut by 0 bases, the J end by 10 bases, with 12 bases between. In germline, CDR1 is ENHRY, CDR2 SYGVKD. CDR3 nucleotide sequence: TGTGCCATCAGTGAGTCGACCCCGATCGACCAGTACTTC. Its protein is CAISESTPIDQYF.

This clonotype was picked up many times. The CDR3 spells CASSQPRGGETQYF. Written as DNA, the CDR3 is TGCGCCAGCAGCCAACCAAGGGGGGGGGAGACCCAGTACTTC. The chain recombines TRBV4-1 with TRBJ2-5, with a possible D match to TRBD2 (7 bases). With 2 bases removed from V and 5 bases from J, the gap between germline ends came to 12 bases. CDR3 length: 14 residues. Germline CDR1 is MGHRA and CDR2 is YSYEKL.

The J gene is TRBJ2-1, the V gene TRBV5-1, with D tentatively TRBD1 (6 bases). CDR1 and CDR2 (germline): SGHRS, YFSETQ. The V and J ends lost 3 bases and 0 bases respectively, with 10 bases between them. The CDR3 is made up of 15 amino acids. The CDR3 region is CASSWDTASYNEQFF. CDR3 DNA sequence: TGCGCCAGCAGCTGGGACACCGCCTCCTACAATGAGCAGTTCTTC.

In its sample, this clonotype was seen many times. V gene TRBV3-1 combines with J gene TRBJ1-1, with D maybe TRBD1 (5 bases). The CDR3 is made up of 15 amino acids. The ends were cut back, 1 base at V and 0 bases at J, with 9 bases in the middle. Per the germline V gene, CDR1 is LGHDT and CDR2 is YNNKEL (reference sequence). In nucleotides, the CDR3 is TGTGCCAGCAGCCAAGGTTACAGGCTGAACACTGAAGCTTTCTTT. Its protein product is CASSQGYRLNTEAFF.

In its sample, this clonotype was seen many times. The chain recombines TRBV5-6 with TRBJ2-3, with 8 bases identical to TRBD2. Germline V gives CDR1 SGHDT, CDR2 YYEEEE. This CDR3 contains 14 residues. Unmatched junction bases numbered 2, after V lost 1 base and J lost 4 bases. The DNA of the CDR3 is TGTGCCAGCAGCTTGAGCGGGAGCCCAGATACGCAGTATTTT. Its protein is CASSLSGSPDTQYF.

This clonotype was counted once. The CDR3 DNA reads as TGTGCCAGCAGTTTAAGTGCGGTGGTATTACGCCATGGCTACACCTTC. Protein sequence: CASSLSAVVLRHGYTF. The V gene is TRBV12-3 or TRBV12-4, the J gene TRBJ1-2, with D uncertain. Trimming left V 2 bases short and J 6 bases short, with 19 bases between. The CDR3 has 16 residues.

This clonotype was seen repeatedly, ten times or more. This chain links TRBV11-1 with TRBJ2-5; D unclear. Trimming cost V 5 bases and J 4 bases, with 14 bases left between them. CDR1 SGHAT and CDR2 FQDESV come from the germline V gene (reference sequence). The length of the CDR3 is 14 residues. This chain's CDR3 is CASSPSSTGETQYF. The CDR3 DNA reads TGTGCCAGCAGCCCTTCCAGCACCGGAGAGACCCAGTACTTC.

In this sample, this clonotype turned up many times. The chain is built from TRBV6-5 and TRBJ1-6, with TRBD1 as a possible D gene (6 bases). Germline values: CDR1 MNHEY, CDR2 SVGAGI. Trimming pared 6 bases from V and 13 bases from J, leaving 13 bases between. The length of the CDR3 is 12 residues. CDR3 protein: CASRKTQGPLHF. CDR3 nucleotides: TGTGCCAGCAGGAAAACCCAGGGGCCCCTCCACTTT.

The table lists this clonotype with many counts. The rearrangement joins TRBV28 to TRBJ2-5, with 7 positions matching TRBD2. This CDR3 contains 12 residues. J was trimmed by 3 bases and V by 8 bases; bases with no gene match: 3. Germline V gives CDR1 MDHEN, CDR2 SYDVKM. In nucleotides, the CDR3 is TGTGCCAGCGGGAGGGTGGAAGAGACCCAGTACTTC. Translated: CASGRVEETQYF.

Ten or more counts support this clonotype. The chain joins TRBV28 to TRBJ1-3, with TRBD1 as a possible D gene (6 bases). CDR1 MDHEN and CDR2 SYDVKM come from the germline V gene. The length of the CDR3 is 15 residues. V lost 3 bases and J lost 3, with 12 bases in between. CDR3: CASSFKIQGGNTIYF. CDR3 bases: TGTGCCAGCAGTTTCAAAATACAGGGTGGAAACACCATATATTTT.

This clonotype was seen a few times. CDR3 sequence (DNA): TGCAGCGTTGAGAGGAACACTGAAGCTTTCTTT. Translating it yields CSVERNTEAFF. The chain recombines TRBV29-1 with TRBJ1-1; D is ambiguous. V lost 3 bases to trimming and J lost 1 base, with 3 bases between them. CDR1 and CDR2 (germline): SQVTM, ANQGSEA. The CDR3 has 11 residues.